The rows below give T cell receptor beta chains drawn from one sample of a study of T cell repertoires in cytomegalovirus infection. From the reads, TCRdb called clonotypes with MiXCR, one entry per CDR3 protein. The sample lists over 300,000 distinct CDR3 sequences; around 9.5% were seen once. Sequencing was carried out using PBMCs. These receptors were taken from a human donor in good health (CMV status not recorded). Some clones in this sample may be carry-over from other donors' samples. The CDR3 runs from the conserved cysteine through the conserved F or W.

v_call: TRBV6-2/TRBV6-3
cdr3_aa: CASRDRIVTGETQYF

v_call: TRBV15
cdr3_aa: CATSRVGNTEAFF

v_call: TRBV14
cdr3_aa: CASSQDIRVSGRDFSYNEQFF

v_call: TRBV7-6
cdr3_aa: CASSRDRVAGTQYF

v_call: TRBV7-9
cdr3_aa: CASSLAGSGRFYNEQFF

v_call: TRBV20-1
cdr3_aa: CSARGQTAAGGYNEQFF

v_call: TRBV2
cdr3_aa: CAILRGTSGSYEQYF

v_call: TRBV27
cdr3_aa: CASSSWDRIHEQYF

v_call: TRBV28
cdr3_aa: CASRFLQGMSHTEAFF

v_call: TRBV7-9
cdr3_aa: CASSLALGTSGEQYF

v_call: TRBV7-9
cdr3_aa: CASSHIAEAEAFF

v_call: TRBV28
cdr3_aa: CASSTGTGGVQPQHF

v_call: TRBV6-5
cdr3_aa: CASRPSSGGLQETQYF

v_call: TRBV12-3/TRBV12-4
cdr3_aa: CASIPMRVGREAFF

v_call: TRBV6-1
cdr3_aa: CASSYDSMNTEAFF

v_call: TRBV2
cdr3_aa: CASSVLARPSYNEQFF

v_call: TRBV28
cdr3_aa: CASSLLSGLLNTEAFF

v_call: TRBV6-2/TRBV6-3
cdr3_aa: CASSFGNGYTF

v_call: TRBV20-1
cdr3_aa: CSAPRDSRVQYF

v_call: TRBV6-2/TRBV6-3
cdr3_aa: CASNLLGPSSGNTIYF

v_call: TRBV7-2
cdr3_aa: CASSSGLGGQETQYF

v_call: TRBV7-6
cdr3_aa: CASQTGTGNPGELFF

v_call: TRBV7-2
cdr3_aa: CASSLYSGEIDEQFF

v_call: TRBV12-3/TRBV12-4
cdr3_aa: CASSWVGNQPQHF

v_call: TRBV7-2
cdr3_aa: CASSSSGGAIDTQYF

v_call: TRBV7-2
cdr3_aa: CASSSRLAGGRDTQYF

v_call: TRBV7-2
cdr3_aa: CASSPTFRGASGGYGELFF

v_call: TRBV7-9
cdr3_aa: CASSGRQENIQYF

v_call: TRBV7-8
cdr3_aa: CASSPRQANYEQYF

v_call: TRBV7-6
cdr3_aa: CASSLEATGTGQFF

v_call: TRBV7-9
cdr3_aa: CASHTGLFSADTQYF

v_call: TRBV15
cdr3_aa: CATSRYQGEGRETQYF

v_call: TRBV10-2
cdr3_aa: CASTPAGALYYGYTF

v_call: TRBV20-1
cdr3_aa: CSARNSNRYNEQFF

v_call: TRBV9
cdr3_aa: CASSVAPLIGTLGSGNTIYF

v_call: TRBV6-2/TRBV6-3
cdr3_aa: CASRPDYPQDNEQFF

v_call: TRBV20-1
cdr3_aa: CSANGEGQSANYGYTF

v_call: TRBV28
cdr3_aa: CASSLGGGGRNTEAFF

v_call: TRBV12-3/TRBV12-4
cdr3_aa: CASNRHLGRAILANTGELFF

v_call: TRBV4-1
cdr3_aa: CASSRGQGGVLTGELFF

v_call: TRBV28
cdr3_aa: CASGLGDTQYF

v_call: TRBV6-2/TRBV6-3
cdr3_aa: CASSSGRIKNIQYF

v_call: TRBV25-1
cdr3_aa: CASSEVVGGWAAKTYNEQFF

v_call: TRBV11-2
cdr3_aa: CASSLGNPGTDTQYF

v_call: TRBV11-2
cdr3_aa: CASSLDQVRGLAGGDMITDTQYF

v_call: TRBV6-1
cdr3_aa: CASTSKDRKNSPLHF

v_call: TRBV20-1
cdr3_aa: CSAWRTEAFF

v_call: TRBV18
cdr3_aa: CASSPPIPAGGYTDTQYF

v_call: TRBV28
cdr3_aa: CASRAIGTQGSYEQYF

v_call: TRBV6-5
cdr3_aa: CASSYDGSRNEKLFF

v_call: TRBV5-5
cdr3_aa: CASSLIPTYGYTF

v_call: TRBV7-8
cdr3_aa: CASSFDRSGETQYF

v_call: TRBV7-2
cdr3_aa: CASSPDRVTYEQYF

v_call: TRBV7-8
cdr3_aa: CASSSSRLAGGHEQYF

v_call: TRBV25-1
cdr3_aa: CASSDRGGRGREEQYF

v_call: TRBV7-2
cdr3_aa: CASSGQGNEQYF

v_call: TRBV20-1
cdr3_aa: CSARDPRTSAYNEQFF

v_call: TRBV12-3/TRBV12-4
cdr3_aa: CASRRSTEAFF

v_call: TRBV7-2
cdr3_aa: CASSKREGNTGELFF